This T cell receptor beta chain was identified during a study of blood T cell repertoires in COVID-19. Clones were read by immunoSEQ multiplex PCR, and TCRdb kept only the in-frame ones, dropping some. The data contain 120,000 or so clones, 80% to 85% of them singletons. The CDR3 consists of 15 residues. V was shortened by 7 bases and J by 8 bases, with 20 bases between the two germline ends. Germline CDR1 reads SNHLY; CDR2 reads FYNNEI. The TCR originated in a woman aged 25 to 39 who had recovered from COVID-19. V gene TRBV2 combines with J gene TRBJ2-2; possibly TRBD1 for D (6 bases). Sequencing input: peripheral blood. Here the CDR3 DNA reads TGTGCCAGCACTATGACCGGGACAAGTACTGGGGAGCTGTTTTTT. This codes for CASTMTGTSTGELFF.